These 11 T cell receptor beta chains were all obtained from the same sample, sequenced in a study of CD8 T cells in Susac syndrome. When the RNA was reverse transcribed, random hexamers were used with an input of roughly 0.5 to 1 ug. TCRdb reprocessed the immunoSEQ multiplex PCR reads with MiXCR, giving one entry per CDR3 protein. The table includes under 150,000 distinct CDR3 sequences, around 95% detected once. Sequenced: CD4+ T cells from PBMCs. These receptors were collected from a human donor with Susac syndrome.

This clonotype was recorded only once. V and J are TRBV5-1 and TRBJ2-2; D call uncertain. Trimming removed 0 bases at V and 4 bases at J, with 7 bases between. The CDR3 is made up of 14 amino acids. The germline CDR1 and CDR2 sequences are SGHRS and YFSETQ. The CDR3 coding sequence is TGCGCCAGCAGCTTGGGTGAAACCACCGGGGAGCTGTTTTTT. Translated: CASSLGETTGELFF.

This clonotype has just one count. The CDR3 region has the DNA TGTGCCAGCAGCCCCCAAAGGGCTAGCGGGGGGGACAATGAGCAGTTCTTC. Protein sequence: CASSPQRASGGDNEQFF. The chain is built from TRBV7-3 and TRBJ2-1; 12 bases map to TRBD2. The CDR3 consists of 17 residues. Germline CDR1 reads SGHTA; CDR2 reads FQGTGA. Unmatched junction bases numbered 10, after V lost 5 bases and J lost 5 bases.

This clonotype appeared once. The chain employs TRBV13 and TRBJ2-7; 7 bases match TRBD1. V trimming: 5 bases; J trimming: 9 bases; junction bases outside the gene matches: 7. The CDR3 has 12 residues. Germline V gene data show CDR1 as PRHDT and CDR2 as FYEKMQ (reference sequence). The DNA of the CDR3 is TGTGCCAGCAGCATAAGGGACAGCTCGCAGTACTTC. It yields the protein CASSIRDSSQYF.

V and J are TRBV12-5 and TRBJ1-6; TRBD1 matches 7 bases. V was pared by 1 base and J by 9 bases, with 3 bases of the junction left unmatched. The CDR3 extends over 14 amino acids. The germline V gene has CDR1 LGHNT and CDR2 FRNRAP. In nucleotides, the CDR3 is TGTGCTAGTGGTTTGGCCACAGGGGTTTCACCCCTCCACTTT. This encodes CASGLATGVSPLHF.

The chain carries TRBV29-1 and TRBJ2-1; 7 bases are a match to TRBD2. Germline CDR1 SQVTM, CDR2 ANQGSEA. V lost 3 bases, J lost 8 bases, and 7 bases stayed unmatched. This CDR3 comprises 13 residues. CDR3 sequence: CSVEGEGLYEQFF. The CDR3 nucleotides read TGCAGCGTTGAGGGGGAGGGCCTTTATGAGCAGTTCTTC.

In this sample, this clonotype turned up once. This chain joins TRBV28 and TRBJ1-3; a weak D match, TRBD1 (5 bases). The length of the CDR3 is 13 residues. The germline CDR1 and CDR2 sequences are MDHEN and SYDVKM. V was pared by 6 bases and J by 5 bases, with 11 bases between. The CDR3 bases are TGTGCCAGCAGCCCAGGGTCCCGAAACACCATATATTTT. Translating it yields CASSPGSRNTIYF.

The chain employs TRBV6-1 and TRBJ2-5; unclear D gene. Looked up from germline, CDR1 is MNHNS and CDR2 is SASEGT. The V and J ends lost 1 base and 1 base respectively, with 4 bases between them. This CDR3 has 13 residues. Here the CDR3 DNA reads TGTGCCAGCAGTGAAGTTAGCCAAGAGACCCAGTACTTC. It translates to CASSEVSQETQYF.

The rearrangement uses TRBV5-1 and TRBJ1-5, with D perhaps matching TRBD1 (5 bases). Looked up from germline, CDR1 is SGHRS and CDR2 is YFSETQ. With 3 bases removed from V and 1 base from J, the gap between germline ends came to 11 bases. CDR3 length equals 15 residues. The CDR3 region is CASSWGPGSNQPQHF. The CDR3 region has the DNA TGCGCCAGCAGCTGGGGCCCCGGGAGCAATCAGCCCCAGCATTTT.

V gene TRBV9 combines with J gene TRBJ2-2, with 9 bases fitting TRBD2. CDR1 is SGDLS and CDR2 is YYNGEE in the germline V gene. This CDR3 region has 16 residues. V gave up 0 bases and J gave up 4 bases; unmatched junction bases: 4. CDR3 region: CASSVVLAGSTGELFF. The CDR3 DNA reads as TGTGCCAGCAGCGTAGTCCTAGCGGGATCCACCGGGGAGCTGTTTTTT.

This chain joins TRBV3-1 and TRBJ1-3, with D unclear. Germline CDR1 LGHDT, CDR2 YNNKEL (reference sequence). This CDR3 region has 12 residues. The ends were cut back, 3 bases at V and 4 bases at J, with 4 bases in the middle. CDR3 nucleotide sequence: TGTGCCAGCAGCCAGGGAGGAAACACCATATATTTT. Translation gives CASSQGGNTIYF.

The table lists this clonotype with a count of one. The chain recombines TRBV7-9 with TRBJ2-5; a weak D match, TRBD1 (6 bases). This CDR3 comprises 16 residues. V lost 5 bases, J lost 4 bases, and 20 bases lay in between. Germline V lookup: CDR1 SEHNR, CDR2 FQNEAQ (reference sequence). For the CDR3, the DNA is TGTGCCAGCAGCCTTAATGGACAGATCGGTGGAGAGACCCAGTACTTC. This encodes CASSLNGQIGGETQYF.